This T cell receptor (beta chain) was sequenced in a study of blood T cell repertoires in COVID-19. Study overall: From the United States, Italy and Spain came samples of acute and convalescent COVID-19.

After removal of 2 bases from V and 5 bases from J, the junction contained 5 bases not matched to a gene. Germline loops: CDR1 SGHRS, CDR2 YFSETQ. The CDR3 covers 14 residues. As to this clone: Other DNA sequences within the sample encode an identical CDR3.

Source study methods: Reference gene primer amplification gave nucleated cell count estimates. Method: immunoSEQ multiplex PCR; TCRdb's copy keeps in-frame clones and lacks some. D and trimming come from the DNA, and the V and J calls and clone size come from that table. The data show about 170,000 clones, more than 75% seen once. This chain connects TRBV5-1 to TRBJ2-5; TRBD1 matches at 8 bases. Sequencing was carried out using peripheral blood. This TCR came from a man between 65 and 85 years old with acute or convalescent COVID-19. The CDR3 DNA follows: TGCGCCAGCAGCTTCGGGACAGGCGGGGAGACCCAGTACTTC. Translating it yields CASSFGTGGETQYF.